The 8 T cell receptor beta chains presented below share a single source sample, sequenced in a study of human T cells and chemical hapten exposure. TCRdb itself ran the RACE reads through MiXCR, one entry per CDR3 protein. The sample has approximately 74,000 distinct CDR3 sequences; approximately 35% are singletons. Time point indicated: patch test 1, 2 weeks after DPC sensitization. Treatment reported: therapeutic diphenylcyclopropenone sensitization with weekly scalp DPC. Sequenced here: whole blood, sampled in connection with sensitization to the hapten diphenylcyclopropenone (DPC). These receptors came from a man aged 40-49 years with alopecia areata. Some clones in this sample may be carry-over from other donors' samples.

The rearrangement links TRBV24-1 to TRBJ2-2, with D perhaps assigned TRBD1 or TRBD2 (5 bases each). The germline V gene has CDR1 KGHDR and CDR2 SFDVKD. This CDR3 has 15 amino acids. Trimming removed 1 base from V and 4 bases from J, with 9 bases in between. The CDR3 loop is CATSDFGTTTGELFF. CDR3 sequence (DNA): TGTGCCACCAGTGATTTCGGGACCACCACCGGGGAGCTGTTTTTT.

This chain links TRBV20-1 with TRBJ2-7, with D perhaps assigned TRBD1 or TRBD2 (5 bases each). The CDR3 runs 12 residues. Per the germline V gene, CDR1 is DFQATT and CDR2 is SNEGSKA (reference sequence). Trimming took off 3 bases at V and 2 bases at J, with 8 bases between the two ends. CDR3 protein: CSASGTAYEQYF. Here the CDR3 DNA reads TGCAGTGCTAGCGGGACCGCCTACGAGCAGTACTTC.

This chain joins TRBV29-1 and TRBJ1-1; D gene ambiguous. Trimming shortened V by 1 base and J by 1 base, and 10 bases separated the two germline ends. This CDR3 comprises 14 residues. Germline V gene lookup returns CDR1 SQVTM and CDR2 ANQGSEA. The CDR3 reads CSVEVPGRNTEAFF. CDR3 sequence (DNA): TGCAGCGTTGAAGTACCGGGTCGGAACACTGAAGCTTTCTTT.

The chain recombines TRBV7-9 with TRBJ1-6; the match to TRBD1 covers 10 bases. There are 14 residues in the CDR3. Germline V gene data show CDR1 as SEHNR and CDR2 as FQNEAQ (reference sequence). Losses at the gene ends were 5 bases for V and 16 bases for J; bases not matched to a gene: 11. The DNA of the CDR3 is TGTGCCAGCAGCGCAGAGCCGCCGGGACAGGGGCTCCACTTT. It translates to CASSAEPPGQGLHF.

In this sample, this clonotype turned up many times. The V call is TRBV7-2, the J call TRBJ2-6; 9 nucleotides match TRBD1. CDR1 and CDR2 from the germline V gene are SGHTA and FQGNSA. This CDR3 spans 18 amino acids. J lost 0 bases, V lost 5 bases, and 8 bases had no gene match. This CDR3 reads CASSPRTGAYSGANVLTF. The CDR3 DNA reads TGTGCCAGCAGCCCCAGGACAGGGGCATACTCTGGGGCCAACGTCCTGACTTTC.

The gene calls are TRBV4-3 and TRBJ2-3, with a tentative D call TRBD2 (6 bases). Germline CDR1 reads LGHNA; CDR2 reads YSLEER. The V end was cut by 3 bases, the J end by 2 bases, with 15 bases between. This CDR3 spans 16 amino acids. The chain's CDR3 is CASSHGLGGLTDTQYF. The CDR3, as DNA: TGCGCCAGCAGCCACGGCCTGGGAGGCCTCACAGATACGCAGTATTTT.

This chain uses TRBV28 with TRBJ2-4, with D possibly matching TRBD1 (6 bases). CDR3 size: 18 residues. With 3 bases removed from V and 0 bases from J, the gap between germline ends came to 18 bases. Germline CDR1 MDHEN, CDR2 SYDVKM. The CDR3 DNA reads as TGTGCCAGCAGTTTCCCCGAAGAGGACAGATTAGCCAAAAACATTCAGTACTTC. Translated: CASSFPEEDRLAKNIQYF.

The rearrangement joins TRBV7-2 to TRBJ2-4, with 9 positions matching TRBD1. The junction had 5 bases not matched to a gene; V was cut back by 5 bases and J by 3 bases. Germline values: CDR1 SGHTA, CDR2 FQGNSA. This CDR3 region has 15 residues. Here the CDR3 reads CASSRTGEVKNIQYF. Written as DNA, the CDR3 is TGTGCCAGCAGCCGGACAGGGGAGGTCAAAAACATTCAGTACTTC.